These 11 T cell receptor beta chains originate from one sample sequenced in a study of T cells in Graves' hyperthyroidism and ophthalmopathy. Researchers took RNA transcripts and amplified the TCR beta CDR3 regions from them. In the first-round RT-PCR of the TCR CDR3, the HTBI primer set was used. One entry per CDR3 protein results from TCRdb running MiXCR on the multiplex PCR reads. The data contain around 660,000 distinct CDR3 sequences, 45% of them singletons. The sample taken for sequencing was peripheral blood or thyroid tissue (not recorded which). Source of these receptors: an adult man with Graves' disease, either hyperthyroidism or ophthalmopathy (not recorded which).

CDR3 sequence reads: CASSPPDTNSPLHF. CDR3 sequence (DNA): TGTGCCAGCAGCCCACCGGACACCAATTCACCCCTCCACTTT. The chain carries TRBV7-3 and TRBJ1-6; D may be TRBD1 (5 bases). CDR3 length equals 14 residues. The germline V and J ends were trimmed by 5 bases and 7 bases, with 12 bases remaining between them. In germline, CDR1 is SGHTA, CDR2 FQGTGA.

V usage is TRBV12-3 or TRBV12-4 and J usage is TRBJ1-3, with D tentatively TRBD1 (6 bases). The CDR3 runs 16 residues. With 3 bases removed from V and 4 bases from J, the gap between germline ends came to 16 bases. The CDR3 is CASSFLQGLGGNTIYF. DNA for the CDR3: TGTGCCAGCAGTTTCTTACAGGGACTCGGGGGAAACACCATATATTTT.

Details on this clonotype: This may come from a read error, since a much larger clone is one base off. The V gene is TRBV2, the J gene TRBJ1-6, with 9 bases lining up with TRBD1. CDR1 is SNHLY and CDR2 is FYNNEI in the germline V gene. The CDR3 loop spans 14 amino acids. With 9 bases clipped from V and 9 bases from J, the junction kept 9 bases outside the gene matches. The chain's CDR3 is CARYMTGGSSPLHF. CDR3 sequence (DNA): TGTGCCAGATATATGACAGGGGGAAGTTCACCCCTCCACTTT.

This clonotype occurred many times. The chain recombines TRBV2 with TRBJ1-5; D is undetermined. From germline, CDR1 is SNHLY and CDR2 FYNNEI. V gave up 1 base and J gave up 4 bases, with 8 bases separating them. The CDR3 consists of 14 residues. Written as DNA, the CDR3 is TGTGCCAGCAGTGAAGGAGGGCCTAATCAGCCCCAGCATTTT. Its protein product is CASSEGGPNQPQHF. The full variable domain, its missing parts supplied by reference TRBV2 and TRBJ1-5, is EPEVTQTPSHQVTQMGQEVILRCVPISNHLYFYWYRQILGQKVEFLVSFYNNEISEKSEIFDDQFSVERPDGSNFTLKIRSTKLEDSAMYFCASSEGGPNQPQHFGDGTRLSIL.

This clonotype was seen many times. CDR3 sequence reads: CASSLGAGYTF. CDR3 bases: TGCGCCAGCAGCTTAGGCGCAGGCTACACCTTC. The chain joins TRBV5-1 to TRBJ1-2; no clear D. V lost 2 bases, J lost 8 bases, and 7 bases lay in between. Germline V gene lookup returns CDR1 SGHRS and CDR2 YFSETQ. This CDR3 comprises 11 residues.

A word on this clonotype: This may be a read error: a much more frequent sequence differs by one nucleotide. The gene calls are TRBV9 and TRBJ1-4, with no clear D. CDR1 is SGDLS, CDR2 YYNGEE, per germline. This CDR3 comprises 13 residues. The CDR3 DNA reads TGTGTCAGCAGCGGATGGGGTAATGAAAAACTGTTTTTT. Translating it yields CVSSGWGNEKLFF.

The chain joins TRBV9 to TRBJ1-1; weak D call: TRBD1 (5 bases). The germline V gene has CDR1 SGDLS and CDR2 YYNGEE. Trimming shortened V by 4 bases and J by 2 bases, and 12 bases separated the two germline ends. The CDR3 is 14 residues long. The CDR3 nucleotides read TGTGCCAGCAGCTCCCTAGGGGACAACACTGAAGCTTTCTTT. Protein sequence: CASSSLGDNTEAFF.

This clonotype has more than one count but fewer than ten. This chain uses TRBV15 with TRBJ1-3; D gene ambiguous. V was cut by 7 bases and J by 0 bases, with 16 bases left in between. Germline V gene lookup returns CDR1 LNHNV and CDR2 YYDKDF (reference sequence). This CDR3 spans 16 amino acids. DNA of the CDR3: TGTGCCACCACCCCCGGGTTAGAAGACTCTGGAAACACCATATATTTT. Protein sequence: CATTPGLEDSGNTIYF.

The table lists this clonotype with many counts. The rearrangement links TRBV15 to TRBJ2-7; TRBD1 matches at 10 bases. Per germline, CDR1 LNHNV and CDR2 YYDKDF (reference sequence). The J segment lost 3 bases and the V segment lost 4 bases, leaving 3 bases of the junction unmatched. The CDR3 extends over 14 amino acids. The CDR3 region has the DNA TGTGCCACCAGCATAAGGACAGGGGGCTACGAGCAGTACTTC. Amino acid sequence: CATSIRTGGYEQYF. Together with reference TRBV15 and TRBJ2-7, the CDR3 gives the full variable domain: DAMVIQNPRYQVTQFGKPVTLSCSQTLNHNVMYWYQQKSSQAPKLLFHYYDKDFNNEADTPDNFQSRRPNTSFCFLDIRSPGLGDTAMYLCATSIRTGGYEQYFGPGTRLTVT.

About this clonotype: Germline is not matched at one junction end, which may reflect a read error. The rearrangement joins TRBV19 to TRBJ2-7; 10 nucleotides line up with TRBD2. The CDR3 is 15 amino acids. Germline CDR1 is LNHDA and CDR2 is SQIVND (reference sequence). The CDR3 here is CASSRLLAGVYEQCF. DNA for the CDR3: TGTGCCAGTAGTCGCCTTCTAGCGGGGGTCTACGAGCAGTGCTTC.

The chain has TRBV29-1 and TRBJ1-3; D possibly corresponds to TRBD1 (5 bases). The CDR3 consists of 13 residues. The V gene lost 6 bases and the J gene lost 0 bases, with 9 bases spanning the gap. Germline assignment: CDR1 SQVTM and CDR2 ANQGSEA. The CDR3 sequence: CSVIRGSGNTIYF. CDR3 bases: TGCAGCGTCATTAGGGGCTCTGGAAACACCATATATTTT.